This record covers a single T cell receptor beta chain. The target antigen is unknown. Each diagnosis was grounded in clinical symptoms, serum thyroxine and TRAb, thyroid ultrasound, and orbital computed tomography. The data derive from a study of T cells in Graves' hyperthyroidism and ophthalmopathy. Points from the study as a whole: The model forecast ophthalmopathy, anticipating it by a median about 7 months before onset.

The source material, RNA transcripts, was used to amplify TCR beta CDR3 regions. HTBI primers were employed in a first-round RT-PCR of the TCR CDR3. TCRdb re-derived calls from the multiplex PCR reads in MiXCR, one entry per CDR3 protein. This table has around 610,000 distinct CDR3 sequences, about 14% appearing once. Source material: blood. The TCR originated in a woman aged 40 to 50 with Graves' ophthalmopathy.

The CDR3 nucleotides are TGCGCCAGCACCTCAGGGATGGGGAACACCGGGGAGCTGTTTTTT. Protein: CASTSGMGNTGELFF. The gene calls are TRBV4-1 and TRBJ2-2, with a tentative D call TRBD1 (5 bases). Per germline, CDR1 MGHRA and CDR2 YSYEKL. The CDR3 totals 15 residues. Trimming removed 7 bases from V and 1 base from J, with 13 bases in between.